This is a list of T cell receptor beta chains from one sample in a study of T cell responses to AZD1222 COVID-19 vaccine. Method: immunoSEQ multiplex PCR; TCRdb's copy keeps in-frame clones and lacks some. The table shows more than 95,000 clones, with 88% occurring only once. The material was peripheral blood, obtained on day 0 of AZD1222 vaccination. All receptors derive from an adult in good health. The CDR3 runs from the conserved cysteine through the conserved F or W. D genes are given only for firm matches.

D gene,V gene,J gene,CDR3 DNA,CDR3 protein
TRBD1,TRBV10-3,TRBJ1-6,TGTGCCATCAGTGAGTCGAAGGCAGGGGGCGCGAGATCACCCCTCCACTTT,CAISESKAGGARSPLHF
TRBD2,TRBV9,TRBJ2-2,TGTGCCAGCAGCGTAGCTTACGGGACTAGGGAGAACACCGGGGAGCTGTTTTTT,CASSVAYGTRENTGELFF
TRBD2,TRBV14,TRBJ2-1,TGTGCCAGCAGCAAACAACTAGCGGGCTATGAGCAGTTCTTC,CASSKQLAGYEQFF
.,TRBV12-3/TRBV12-4,TRBJ2-2,TGTGCCAGCACCCCTCTGGGGGAGCTGTTTTTT,CASTPLGELFF
TRBD2,TRBV5-1,TRBJ2-7,TGCGCCAGCTCCGCGGGCGGGAGTTACGAGCAGTACTTC,CASSAGGSYEQYF
TRBD2,TRBV15,TRBJ2-7,TGTGCCACCAGCAGATATACTAGCGAAACCTACGAGCAGTACTTC,CATSRYTSETYEQYF
.,TRBV3-1/TRBV3-2,TRBJ1-4,TGTGCCAGCAGCCAATCGGAGTCTCCGGGACGGGAAAAACTGTTTTTT,CASSQSESPGREKLFF
TRBD1,TRBV5-3,TRBJ2-7,TGTGCCAGAAGGTCGGGACAGGGGTGTTTGTACGAGCAGTACTTC,CARRSGQGCLYEQYF
.,TRBV6-1,TRBJ1-2,TGTGCCAGCAGTGAAGGCTATGGCTACACCTTC,CASSEGYGYTF
.,TRBV6-5,TRBJ1-2,TGTGCCAGCAGAGCAGATACAAACTATGGCTACACCTTC,CASRADTNYGYTF
TRBD1,TRBV6-5,TRBJ2-7,TGTGCCAGCACCCCTGGACAGGCCTACGAGCAGTACTTC,CASTPGQAYEQYF
TRBD2,TRBV6-6,TRBJ2-7,TGTGCCAGCAGCTCCACATACGGGAGGAGCTACGAGCAGTACTTC,CASSSTYGRSYEQYF
.,TRBV2,TRBJ1-1,TGTGCCAGCAGTGAACTGGCCCTAAAAGCTTTCTTT,CASSELALKAFF
.,TRBV12-3/TRBV12-4,TRBJ2-5,TGTGCCAGCAGTTTAGGGCGGGAGACCCAGTACTTC,CASSLGRETQYF
.,TRBV18,TRBJ1-2,TGTGCCAGCTCACCAGACAAAAACTATGGCTACACCTTC,CASSPDKNYGYTF
.,TRBV6-5,TRBJ2-7,TGTGCCACCAACGGCAGGAACTCCTACGAGCAGTACTTC,CATNGRNSYEQYF
TRBD1,TRBV6-5,TRBJ1-6,TGTGCCAGCAGGGTTACAGGGGCTTCACCCCTCCACTTT,CASRVTGASPLHF
TRBD2,TRBV7-6,TRBJ2-5,TGTGCCAGCAGCCCCGAACTAGCGGGGTTAGAGACCCAGTACTTC,CASSPELAGLETQYF
.,TRBV27,TRBJ1-3,TGTGCCAGCAGTTTGAAGGGTTTCTCTGGAAACACCATATATTTT,CASSLKGFSGNTIYF
.,TRBV6-2/TRBV6-3,TRBJ1-4,TGTGCCAGCAGTTTCACTCTGGCAAATGAAAAACTGTTTTTT,CASSFTLANEKLFF
TRBD2,TRBV28,TRBJ2-3,TGTGCCAGCGGACTAGCGGGTCAGGCGGGAGATACGCAGTATTTT,CASGLAGQAGDTQYF
TRBD2,TRBV13,TRBJ2-3,TGTGCCAGCCGAGATCTAGCGGGAGGAGTAGATACGCAGTATTTT,CASRDLAGGVDTQYF
TRBD2,TRBV5-1,TRBJ2-7,TGCGCCAGCAGCTTGGCGGGACTAGCCAACGAGCAGTACTTC,CASSLAGLANEQYF